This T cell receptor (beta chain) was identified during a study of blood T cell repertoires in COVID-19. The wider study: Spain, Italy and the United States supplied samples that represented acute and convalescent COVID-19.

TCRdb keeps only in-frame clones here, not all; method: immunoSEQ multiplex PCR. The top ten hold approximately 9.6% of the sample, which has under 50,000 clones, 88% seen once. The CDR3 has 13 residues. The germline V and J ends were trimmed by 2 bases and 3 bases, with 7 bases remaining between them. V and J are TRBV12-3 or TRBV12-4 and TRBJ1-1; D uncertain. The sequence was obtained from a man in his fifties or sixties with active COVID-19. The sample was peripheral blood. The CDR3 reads CASSLSVYTEAFF. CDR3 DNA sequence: TGTGCCAGCAGTTTATCAGTTTACACTGAAGCTTTCTTT.